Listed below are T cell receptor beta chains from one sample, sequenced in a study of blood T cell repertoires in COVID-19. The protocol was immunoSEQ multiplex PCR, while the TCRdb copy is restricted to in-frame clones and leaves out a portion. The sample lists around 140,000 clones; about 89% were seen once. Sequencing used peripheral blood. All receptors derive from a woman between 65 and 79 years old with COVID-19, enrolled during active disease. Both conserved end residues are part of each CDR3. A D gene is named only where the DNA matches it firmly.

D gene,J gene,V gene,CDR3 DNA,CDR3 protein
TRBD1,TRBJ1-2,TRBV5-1,TGCGCCAGCACTACCCCGGGACAGGGCCCCCAAAGGGGTGGCTACACCTTC,CASTTPGQGPQRGGYTF
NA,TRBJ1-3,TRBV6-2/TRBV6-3,TGTGCCAGCAGCTTTAGCCTCTCTGGAAACACCATATATTTT,CASSFSLSGNTIYF
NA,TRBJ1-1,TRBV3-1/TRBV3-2,TGTGCCAGCAGCCCGGAGACAGGTTTCACTGAAGCTTTCTTT,CASSPETGFTEAFF
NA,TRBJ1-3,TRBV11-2,TGTGCCAGCAGCCGTAGTGGTAACTCTGGAAACACCATATATTTT,CASSRSGNSGNTIYF
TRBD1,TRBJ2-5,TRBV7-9,TGTGCCAGCAGCTTAGCGCGTGGCAGGGGGCAAGAGACCCAGTACTTC,CASSLARGRGQETQYF
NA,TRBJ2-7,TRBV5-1,TGCGCCAGCAGCTTGCTAGGGGTAGCGGACGAGCAGTACTTC,CASSLLGVADEQYF
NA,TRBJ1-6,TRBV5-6,TGTGCCAGCAGCTGGAGAGATAATTCACCCCTCCACTTT,CASSWRDNSPLHF
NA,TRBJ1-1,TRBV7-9,TGTGCCAGCAGCTACAGAAACACTGAAGCTTTCTTT,CASSYRNTEAFF
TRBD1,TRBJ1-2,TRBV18,TGTGCCAGCTCAGGATTACAGGGGTTCTGGGACTATGGCTACACCTTC,CASSGLQGFWDYGYTF
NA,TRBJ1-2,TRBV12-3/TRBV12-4,TGTGCCAGCAGTTTTGAGGGTCGGGGTGGCTACACCTTC,CASSFEGRGGYTF
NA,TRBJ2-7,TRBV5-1,TGCGCCAGCAGCTTGGTCTTATCCTCCTACGAGCAGTACTTC,CASSLVLSSYEQYF
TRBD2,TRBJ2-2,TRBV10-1,TGCGCCAGCAGTGAGGCGGGGGAAGGAACCGGGGAGCTGTTTTTT,CASSEAGEGTGELFF
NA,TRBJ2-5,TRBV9,TGTGCCAGCAGCGCACGAGGAACCAGAGAGACCCAGTACTTC,CASSARGTRETQYF
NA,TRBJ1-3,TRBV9,TGTGCCAGCAGCCAGGGTTCTGGAAACACCATATATTTT,CASSQGSGNTIYF
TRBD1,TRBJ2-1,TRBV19,TGTGCCAGTACCACCGGGACAGGGGTCAACTACAATGAGCAGTTCTTC,CASTTGTGVNYNEQFF
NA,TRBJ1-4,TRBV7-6,TGTGCCAGCAGCTTAGTCACCGGGGGTGAACAAAAACTGTTTTTT,CASSLVTGGEQKLFF
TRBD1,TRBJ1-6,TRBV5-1,TGCGCCAGCAGCTTACAGGGGCCCCCCTCGATTTATAATTCACCCCTCCACTTT,CASSLQGPPSIYNSPLHF
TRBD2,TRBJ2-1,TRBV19,TGTGCCAGTAGTATTCAGGCTAGCGGGGGAATCAATGAGCAGTTCTTC,CASSIQASGGINEQFF
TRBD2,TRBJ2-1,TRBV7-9,TGTGCCAGCAGCCTTAGCGGGGGGGACTACAATGAGCAGTTCTTC,CASSLSGGDYNEQFF
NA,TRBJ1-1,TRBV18,TGTGCCAGCTCACCGACTCCGGCGGCTGAAGCTTTCTTT,CASSPTPAAEAFF
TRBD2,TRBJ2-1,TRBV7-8,TGTGCCAGCAGCCTAAAACGGCCCAATCTAGCGGGGGTTAACAATGAGCAGTTCTTC,CASSLKRPNLAGVNNEQFF
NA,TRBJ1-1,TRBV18,TGTGCCAGCTCACCCCTACTGGGGGCCCGGGGCACTGAAGTTTTCTTT,CASSPLLGARGTEVFF
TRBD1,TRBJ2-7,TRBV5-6,TGTGCCAGCAGCTTGGGGACAGGGTACGAGCAGTACTTC,CASSLGTGYEQYF
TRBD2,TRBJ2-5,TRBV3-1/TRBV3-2,TGTGCCAGCAGCCCGAGGACTAGCGGGGAGCAAGAGACCCAGTACTTC,CASSPRTSGEQETQYF
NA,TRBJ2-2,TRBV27,TGTGCCAGCAGGCCCCTAGGATTGAACACCGGGGAGCTGTTTTTT,CASRPLGLNTGELFF
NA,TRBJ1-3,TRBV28,TGTGCCAGCACCCTAGGCGCTCCTGGAAACACCATATATTTT,CASTLGAPGNTIYF
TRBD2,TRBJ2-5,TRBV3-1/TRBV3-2,TGTGCCAGCAGCCAAGATTGGTCCGGGAGGGAGACCCAGTACTTC,CASSQDWSGRETQYF